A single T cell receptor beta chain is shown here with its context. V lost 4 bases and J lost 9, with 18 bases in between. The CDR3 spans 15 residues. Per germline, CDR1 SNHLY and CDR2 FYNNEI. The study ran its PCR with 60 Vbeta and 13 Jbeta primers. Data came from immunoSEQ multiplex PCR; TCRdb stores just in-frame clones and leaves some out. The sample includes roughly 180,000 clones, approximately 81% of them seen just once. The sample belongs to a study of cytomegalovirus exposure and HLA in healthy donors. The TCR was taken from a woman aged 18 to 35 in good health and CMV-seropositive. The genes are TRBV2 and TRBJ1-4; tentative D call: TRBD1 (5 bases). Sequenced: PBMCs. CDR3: CASSAQAGRYKKLFF. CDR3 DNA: TGTGCCAGCAGTGCACAGGCAGGCCGTTATAAAAAACTGTTTTTT.